The rows below give T cell receptor beta chains drawn from one sample of a study of T cell responses to AZD1222 COVID-19 vaccine. TCRdb's table, derived via immunoSEQ multiplex PCR, lists solely in-frame clones and lacks some. This repertoire shows about 130,000 clones, about 89% found once; its top ten account for 5.5% to 7%. The sample here was peripheral blood, taken on day 0 of AZD1222 vaccination. These receptors were taken from an adult in good health. The conserved cysteine and the conserved F or W are not part of the CDR3 here. A clone size is listed for some rows: how often the clone was seen (once, few, many), or a class if it is expanded.

clone_size | j_call | v_call | cdr3_aa
NA | TRBJ1-5 | TRBV5-6 | ASSQRTGHNQPQH
NA | TRBJ2-7 | TRBV18 | ASSPTSGGAYEQY
NA | TRBJ1-2 | TRBV3-1/TRBV3-2 | ASCTLANYGYT
NA | TRBJ1-2 | TRBV28 | ASSLGTALGGYT
NA | TRBJ1-2 | TRBV7-8 | ASSPPALGYT
NA | TRBJ2-7 | TRBV18 | ASSPWDNYEQY
NA | TRBJ2-6 | TRBV12-3/TRBV12-4 | ASSPGWNVLT
NA | TRBJ1-2 | TRBV6-2/TRBV6-3 | ASSQAHYGYT
NA | TRBJ2-1 | TRBV4-1 | ASSPPGLEYNEQF
NA | TRBJ2-2 | TRBV2 | ASSEPPELF
NA | TRBJ1-1 | TRBV28 | ASRDGSGIATEAF
NA | TRBJ2-7 | TRBV5-6 | ASSHPRGHEQY
NA | TRBJ1-1 | TRBV11-2 | ASSRTGVGDTEAF
NA | TRBJ1-6 | TRBV3-1/TRBV3-2 | ASSQDSASSYNSPLH
NA | TRBJ1-1 | TRBV29-1 | SVGDREWPAF
NA | TRBJ1-2 | TRBV5-1 | ASSPEVSRGPDGYT
once | TRBJ2-1 | TRBV4-2 | ASGQETGESNNEQF
NA | TRBJ2-1 | TRBV11-2 | ASRGTSGGPVPTGEQF
NA | TRBJ2-2 | TRBV7-2 | ASSPGGGPNTGELF
NA | TRBJ1-5 | TRBV19 | ASSPTGDNQPQH
NA | TRBJ1-5 | TRBV4-3 | ASSQDRAAGEGQPQH
NA | TRBJ2-7 | TRBV12-5 | ASGSGLPSYEQY
NA | TRBJ2-5 | TRBV5-1 | ASSLEGRGRKETQY
NA | TRBJ1-6 | TRBV12-5 | ASGPDSYSPLH
NA | TRBJ1-2 | TRBV18 | ASSSTFRLGGYT
NA | TRBJ1-5 | TRBV6-1 | ASSEFGGTGQNQPQH
NA | TRBJ2-5 | TRBV6-5 | ASSAGQGDRGTQY
NA | TRBJ1-1 | TRBV19 | ASSIGGGSDTEAF
NA | TRBJ1-2 | TRBV6-5 | ASSPVGGVYGYT
NA | TRBJ2-5 | TRBV19 | ASSIARGQGKTQY
NA | TRBJ2-2 | TRBV10-3 | AISGVVDEVIIGELF
NA | TRBJ2-3 | TRBV7-6 | ASSLTSGGALDTQY
NA | TRBJ2-5 | TRBV24-1 | ATSDATSPGTQY
few | TRBJ1-1 | TRBV21-1 | ASSSGDRGHTEAF
NA | TRBJ1-6 | TRBV7-9 | ASSPTGQNSPLH
NA | TRBJ2-5 | TRBV5-1 | ASSPGQGGEETQY
NA | TRBJ1-1 | TRBV3-1/TRBV3-2 | ASSQQGGTEAF
NA | TRBJ2-3 | TRBV6-5 | ASVRLAEDTQY
NA | TRBJ1-5 | TRBV21-1 | ASSKRQGYQPQH
once | TRBJ2-5 | TRBV2 | ASSNSTGKWTQY
NA | TRBJ1-2 | TRBV7-9 | ASSSPGYGYT